This is a list of T cell receptor beta chains from one sample in a study of blood T cell repertoires in COVID-19. The protocol was immunoSEQ multiplex PCR, while the TCRdb copy is restricted to in-frame clones and leaves out a portion. The table lists under 150,000 clones, 88% of them singletons. Sequenced: peripheral blood. The receptors shown here come from a human donor in a cohort sampled during active COVID-19. CDR3s include the opening cysteine and the closing phenylalanine or tryptophan. D genes are given only for firm matches. Clone size appears in some rows only: once, few, many, or a class for an expanded clone.

J gene,V gene,clone size,D gene,CDR3 protein,CDR3 DNA
TRBJ1-1,TRBV9,NA,NA,CASSVVGVNTEAFF,TGTGCCAGCAGCGTAGTGGGAGTGAACACTGAAGCTTTCTTT
TRBJ2-5,TRBV7-2,NA,NA,CASIVRSGQETQYF,TGTGCCAGCATTGTCAGATCGGGCCAAGAGACCCAGTACTTC
TRBJ2-7,TRBV30,NA,NA,CAWNQGSYEQYF,TGTGCCTGGAACCAGGGTTCCTACGAGCAGTACTTC
TRBJ1-1,TRBV30,NA,NA,CAYTFRRLNTEAFF,TGTGCCTATACTTTTCGTCGATTGAACACTGAAGCTTTCTTT
TRBJ2-7,TRBV7-9,NA,TRBD1,CASSADREHKLYEQYF,TGTGCCAGCAGCGCCGACAGGGAACATAAACTCTACGAGCAGTACTTC
TRBJ1-5,TRBV7-2,NA,TRBD1,CASSFSGGSFNQPQHF,TGTGCCAGCAGCTTTTCAGGGGGCTCCTTCAATCAGCCCCAGCATTTT
TRBJ1-1,TRBV4-1,NA,NA,CASSAEVPAVHTEAFF,TGCGCCAGCAGCGCTGAGGTTCCCGCTGTACACACTGAAGCTTTCTTT
TRBJ2-7,TRBV19,NA,NA,CASSKNHGQEQYF,TGTGCCAGTAGTAAGAACCACGGACAAGAGCAGTACTTC
TRBJ2-7,TRBV6-5,NA,NA,CASSWGEVERYEQYF,TGTGCCAGCAGTTGGGGGGAGGTGGAACGGTACGAGCAGTACTTC
TRBJ2-1,TRBV5-4,NA,NA,CASSPVVGGYNEQFF,TGTGCCAGCAGCCCGGTTGTGGGGGGCTACAATGAGCAGTTCTTC
TRBJ1-1,TRBV29-1,NA,TRBD1,CSVGQGTEAFF,TGCAGCGTTGGACAGGGTACTGAAGCTTTCTTT
TRBJ1-2,TRBV6-6,NA,NA,CASSSRGGDYGYTF,TGTGCCAGCAGTTCCCGCGGAGGGGACTATGGCTACACCTTC
TRBJ2-2,TRBV7-7,NA,TRBD1,CASSFTGTGVPGELFF,TGTGCTAGCAGCTTTACCGGGACAGGGGTTCCCGGGGAGCTGTTTTTT
TRBJ1-6,TRBV5-6,NA,NA,CASSLDAGGYSPLHF,TGTGCCAGCAGCTTGGATGCGGGGGGGTATTCACCCCTCCACTTT
TRBJ2-5,TRBV5-1,NA,TRBD1,CASSIGTGGLQETQYF,TGCGCCAGCAGCATCGGAACAGGGGGCTTGCAAGAGACCCAGTACTTC
TRBJ2-7,TRBV3-1/TRBV3-2,once,TRBD2,CASSPRTSGNTYEQYF,TGTGCCAGCAGCCCGCGGACTAGCGGGAACACCTACGAGCAGTACTTC
TRBJ1-3,TRBV28,NA,TRBD1,CASSFGTGPGNTIYF,TGTGCCAGCAGTTTCGGGACAGGGCCTGGAAACACCATATATTTT
TRBJ1-4,TRBV4-1,NA,TRBD1,CASSHFLDRGPRTREKLFF,TGCGCCAGCAGCCATTTTTTGGACAGGGGGCCCAGGACTCGAGAAAAACTGTTTTTT
TRBJ2-1,TRBV3-1/TRBV3-2,NA,TRBD1,CASSQEGTGYNEQFF,TGTGCCAGCAGCCAAGAGGGGACAGGCTACAATGAGCAGTTCTTC
TRBJ1-1,TRBV4-1,NA,NA,CASSQGVVSSNTEAFF,TGCGCCAGCAGCCAAGGAGTTGTTTCCTCGAACACTGAAGCTTTCTTT
TRBJ2-2,TRBV2,NA,TRBD1,CASKGAHRGTGELFF,TGTGCCAGCAAAGGGGCTCACAGGGGCACCGGGGAGCTGTTTTTT
TRBJ2-7,TRBV14,NA,NA,CASSRTQGYEQYF,TGTGCCAGCAGCCGTACACAGGGCTACGAGCAGTACTTC
TRBJ1-3,TRBV19,NA,NA,CASSFEFRAGNTIYF,TGTGCCAGTAGTTTCGAATTCAGGGCTGGAAACACCATATATTTT
TRBJ2-7,TRBV19,NA,TRBD1,CASSNRDRDEQYF,TGTGCCAGTAGTAACCGGGACAGGGACGAGCAGTACTTC
TRBJ2-1,TRBV3-1/TRBV3-2,NA,NA,CASSQGFVGPPYNEQFF,TGTGCCAGCAGCCAAGGATTCGTGGGGCCACCCTACAATGAGCAGTTCTTC
TRBJ2-3,TRBV11-1,NA,TRBD2,CASSNGLAGGSSQYF,TGTGCCAGCAGCAATGGACTAGCGGGGGGATCTTCGCAGTATTTT
TRBJ2-1,TRBV5-1,NA,NA,CASSAGRHNEQFF,TGCGCCAGCAGTGCGGGGCGGCACAATGAGCAGTTCTTC
TRBJ1-2,TRBV7-9,NA,TRBD1,CASSSQGKDGYTF,TGTGCCAGCAGCTCACAGGGGAAGGATGGCTACACCTTC
TRBJ1-2,TRBV18,NA,TRBD1,CASSRDRGSYGYTF,TGTGCCAGCTCACGGGACAGGGGGTCCTATGGCTACACCTTC
TRBJ2-7,TRBV6-5,NA,TRBD1,CASSSGQGNPNYEQYF,TGTGCCAGCAGTTCGGGACAGGGGAACCCTAACTACGAGCAGTACTTC
TRBJ2-7,TRBV28,NA,TRBD2,CASSPLISVLAEAYEQYF,TGTGCCAGCAGTCCCCTCATCTCGGTTCTAGCGGAGGCCTACGAGCAGTACTTC
TRBJ2-7,TRBV3-1/TRBV3-2,NA,TRBD2,CASSQTASGPSSYEQYF,TGTGCCAGCAGCCAAACAGCTAGCGGGCCCAGCTCCTACGAGCAGTACTTC
TRBJ1-2,TRBV5-6,NA,NA,CASSFSGQGRGYTF,TGTGCCAGCAGCTTTTCCGGGCAGGGCCGTGGCTACACCTTC
TRBJ2-5,TRBV7-2,NA,TRBD2,CASSLGVAGVGGETQYF,TGTGCCAGCAGCTTAGGGGTAGCGGGAGTCGGAGGGGAGACCCAGTACTTC
TRBJ2-4,TRBV18,NA,TRBD1,CASSPEGANIAKNIQYF,TGTGCCAGCTCACCAGAGGGGGCCAACATAGCCAAAAACATTCAGTACTTC
TRBJ1-4,TRBV3-1/TRBV3-2,NA,TRBD1,CASSPPSQGAQEKLFF,TGTGCCAGCAGCCCCCCTAGCCAGGGGGCTCAGGAAAAACTGTTTTTT
TRBJ2-1,TRBV12-3/TRBV12-4,NA,NA,CASSLYRDEQFF,TGTGCCAGCAGTCTATACAGGGATGAGCAGTTCTTC
TRBJ2-5,TRBV2,NA,TRBD2,CASRPTSGRALGETQYF,TGTGCCAGCAGACCTACTAGCGGGAGGGCCTTGGGAGAGACCCAGTACTTC
TRBJ2-5,TRBV4-2,NA,TRBD2,CASSQTTSGSLRETQYF,TGTGCCAGCAGCCAAACGACTAGCGGGAGTCTAAGGGAGACCCAGTACTTC
TRBJ1-1,TRBV3-1/TRBV3-2,NA,TRBD1,CASSQGDRGRTEAFF,TGTGCCAGCAGCCAGGGGGACAGGGGCCGGACTGAAGCTTTCTTT
TRBJ1-1,TRBV29-1,NA,NA,CSVVGGGTEAFF,TGCAGCGTTGTAGGAGGAGGCACTGAAGCTTTCTTT
TRBJ1-6,TRBV9,NA,NA,CASSVRFEDSPLHF,TGTGCCAGCAGCGTCAGATTCGAGGATTCACCCCTCCACTTT
TRBJ2-1,TRBV12-3/TRBV12-4,NA,NA,CASSLLGNNEQFF,TGTGCCAGCAGTCTCCTCGGGAACAATGAGCAGTTCTTC
TRBJ2-3,TRBV18,NA,NA,CASSPVASTDTQYF,TGTGCCAGCTCACCAGTTGCGTCGACAGATACGCAGTATTTT
TRBJ1-6,TRBV5-6,NA,NA,CASSVVDFGSPLHF,TGTGCCAGCAGCGTCGTAGACTTCGGTTCACCCCTCCACTTT
TRBJ1-1,TRBV16,NA,TRBD1,CASSQSTGLSYTEAFF,TGTGCCAGCAGCCAATCGACAGGGCTAAGTTACACTGAAGCTTTCTTT
TRBJ1-1,TRBV7-9,few,NA,CASSRVNTEAFF,TGTGCCAGCAGTAGAGTGAACACTGAAGCTTTCTTT